This entry lists 29 T cell receptor beta chains sequenced from one sample in a study of technical replicates of blood from several donors. TCRdb keeps only in-frame clones here, not all; method: immunoSEQ multiplex PCR. The sample has roughly 60,000 clones, roughly 91% seen once. Sequencing input: PBMCs. Receptors were obtained from a human donor in good health. Some clones in this sample may be carry-over from other donors' samples.

The chain carries TRBV10-2 and TRBJ2-1; tentatively, D is TRBD2 (7 bases). The CDR3 consists of 15 residues. The germline V gene encodes CDR1 WSHSY and CDR2 SAAADI. Trimming pared 7 bases from V and 5 bases from J, leaving 18 bases between. The CDR3 sequence: CASTDWGGPNNEQFF. The CDR3 coding sequence is TGCGCCAGCACCGACTGGGGGGGGCCAAACAATGAGCAGTTCTTC.

J is TRBJ1-1 and V is TRBV18, with 7 bases lining up with TRBD1. V trimming: 4 bases; J trimming: 1 base; junction bases outside the gene matches: 6. The CDR3 has 15 amino acids. CDR1 and CDR2 (germline): KGHSH, LQKENI. The CDR3 coding sequence is TGTGCCAGCTCACTCGGACAGGCCGGGAACACTGAAGCTTTCTTT. Encoded protein: CASSLGQAGNTEAFF.

The rearrangement links TRBV6-1 to TRBJ1-5; D uncertain. The CDR3 runs 15 residues. Germline-derived CDR1 and CDR2 are MNHNS and SASEGT. With 2 bases removed from V and 0 bases from J, the gap between germline ends came to 8 bases. In nucleotides, the CDR3 is TGTGCCAGCAGTGAACTAGGAATTAGCAATCAGCCCCAGCATTTT. Amino acid sequence: CASSELGISNQPQHF.

The gene calls are TRBV30 and TRBJ1-2; possibly TRBD1 for D (5 bases). Germline CDR1 is GTSNPN and CDR2 is SVGIG (reference sequence). The CDR3 consists of 15 residues. Trimming left V 0 bases short and J 7 bases short, with 18 bases between. CDR3 DNA sequence: TGTGCCTGGAGTGTAAACCCTTGGGGGGGAGGTGGCTACACCTTC. Translation: CAWSVNPWGGGGYTF.

This clone was counted a single time. The V call is TRBV4-2, the J call TRBJ2-3, with TRBD2 as a possible D gene (6 bases). The CDR3 totals 17 residues. V dropped 4 bases and J dropped 1 base, with 18 bases sitting between them. Germline CDR1 is LGHNA and CDR2 is YNFKEQ. The CDR3: CASSRSEGPGGTDTQYF. In nucleotides, the CDR3 is TGTGCCAGCAGCCGGTCGGAGGGCCCCGGTGGCACAGATACGCAGTATTTT.

The gene calls are TRBV5-1 and TRBJ2-5; the D gene is possibly TRBD2 (6 bases). This CDR3 contains 15 residues. Looked up from germline, CDR1 is SGHRS and CDR2 is YFSETQ. V was pared by 4 bases and J by 0 bases, with 13 bases between. DNA of the CDR3: TGCGCCAGCAGCGGCGCGGGGTCGTACCAAGAGACCCAGTACTTC. Translation: CASSGAGSYQETQYF.

The rearrangement uses TRBV7-2 and TRBJ1-2; D is possibly TRBD1 (6 bases). The CDR3 runs to 15 residues. Trimming left V 3 bases short and J 4 bases short, with 15 bases between. Germline V CDR1 and CDR2: SGHTA, FQGNSA. The CDR3: CASSLGPDRTYGYTF. The CDR3 coding sequence is TGTGCCAGCAGCTTGGGTCCGGACAGAACCTATGGCTACACCTTC.

The V and J genes are TRBV4-1 and TRBJ1-1; a weak D match, TRBD1 (5 bases). Trimming took 4 bases from V and 4 from J, leaving 19 bases between them. The germline CDR1 and CDR2 sequences are MGHRA and YSYEKL. The CDR3 loop spans 16 amino acids. CDR3 region: CASSRDPGGGGTEAFF. The CDR3 coding sequence is TGCGCCAGCAGCCGAGATCCGGGGGGGGGAGGCACTGAAGCTTTCTTT.

The V call is TRBV4-3, the J call TRBJ2-1; the D is unclear. The CDR3 has 14 amino acids. V lost 1 base and J 7 bases, leaving 11 bases between the germline ends. Germline CDR1 is LGHNA and CDR2 is YSLEER. DNA of the CDR3: TGCGCCAGCAGCCAAGGAGCTGTCGGGAATGAGCAGTTCTTC. Amino acid sequence: CASSQGAVGNEQFF.

J is TRBJ2-7 and V is TRBV4-3, with TRBD1 matching 7 bases. Trimming removed 3 bases from V and 2 bases from J; junction bases left unmatched: 4. CDR3 length: 14 amino acids. Germline assignment: CDR1 LGHNA and CDR2 YSLEER. CDR3 bases: TGCGCCAGCAGCCATCGACAGGGCACCTACGAGCAGTACTTC. Protein product: CASSHRQGTYEQYF.

CDR3 region: CASSFTSSGGRHYEQYF. The CDR3 bases are TGTGCCAGCAGCTTTACGTCTAGCGGGGGAAGACACTACGAGCAGTACTTC. The J gene is TRBJ2-7, the V gene TRBV11-2, with 10 nucleotides matching TRBD2. The CDR3 is made up of 17 amino acids. V lost 3 bases, J lost 3 bases, and 11 bases stayed unmatched. Germline CDR1 SGHAT, CDR2 FQNNGV.

The J gene is TRBJ1-2, the V gene TRBV5-8; D gene unclear. This CDR3 is built from 13 residues. The germline V and J ends were trimmed by 4 bases and 8 bases, with 15 bases remaining between them. CDR1 and CDR2 (germline): SGHTS, YDEGEE. The CDR3: CASSRDGEGGYTF. In nucleotides, the CDR3 is TGTGCCAGCAGCCGGGATGGGGAAGGAGGCTACACCTTC.

V is TRBV11-2 and J is TRBJ1-3; tentatively, D is TRBD1 (6 bases). The CDR3 has 17 amino acids. Per the germline V gene, CDR1 is SGHAT and CDR2 is FQNNGV. V was clipped by 6 bases and J by 1 base, with 19 bases between them. CDR3 sequence: CASRPTSGTMSGNTIYF. DNA of the CDR3: TGTGCCAGCAGACCGACTTCCGGGACAATGTCTGGAAACACCATATATTTT.

The rearrangement links TRBV5-4 to TRBJ1-2, with TRBD1 matching 11 bases. The germline gives CDR1 SGHNT, CDR2 YYREEE (reference sequence). The junction had 7 bases not matched to a gene; V was cut back by 4 bases and J by 8 bases. CDR3 length: 14 residues. The CDR3 region has the DNA TGTGCCAGCAGCCCAACGGACAGGGGGCAGGGCTACACCTTC. Amino acids: CASSPTDRGQGYTF. Based on the CDR3 plus reference TRBV5-4 and TRBJ1-2, the full variable domain is ETGVTQSPTHLIKTRGQQVTLRCSSQSGHNTVSWYQQALGQGPQFIFQYYREEENGRGNFPPRFSGLQFPNYSSELNVNALELDDSALYLCASSPTDRGQGYTFGSGTRLTVV.

This chain connects TRBV13 to TRBJ2-7; 7 bases align to TRBD2. This CDR3 comprises 15 residues. Germline V gene sequence: CDR1 PRHDT, CDR2 FYEKMQ (reference sequence). V dropped 5 bases and J dropped 6; count of bases not matched to a gene: 13. The CDR3 region has the DNA TGTGCCAGCAGCATGCAACGGGAGGTTCGTTTCGAGCAGTACTTC. Encoded protein: CASSMQREVRFEQYF.

The CDR3 region is CASSQTGTSGRAGSYEQYF. In nucleotides, the CDR3 is TGCGCCAGCAGCCAAACCGGGACTAGCGGGAGGGCTGGATCCTACGAGCAGTACTTC. The V call is TRBV5-1, the J call TRBJ2-7; 16 nucleotides agree with TRBD2. The CDR3 spans 19 residues. The V gene's germline CDR1 is SGHRS and CDR2 YFSETQ. V was pared by 4 bases and J by 1 base, with 11 bases of the junction left unmatched.

This clone appeared many times. This chain uses TRBV7-9 with TRBJ2-1, with TRBD1 as a possible D gene (6 bases). The CDR3 runs to 13 residues. CDR1 SEHNR and CDR2 FQNEAQ come from the germline V gene (reference sequence). Trimming pared 3 bases from V and 5 bases from J, leaving 8 bases between. The CDR3 loop is CASSLTGDNEQFF. In DNA form, the CDR3 reads TGTGCCAGCAGCTTGACAGGTGACAATGAGCAGTTCTTC.

The V and J genes are TRBV2 and TRBJ1-2; the D gene is possibly TRBD1 (5 bases). The CDR3 has 14 amino acids. V was clipped by 7 bases and J by 3 bases, with 15 bases between them. Germline V gene data show CDR1 as SNHLY and CDR2 as FYNNEI. CDR3 DNA sequence: TGTGCCAGCATAAGCCACACGGGGGACTATGGCTACACCTTC. Its protein product is CASISHTGDYGYTF.

This chain joins TRBV10-3 and TRBJ2-1, with 13 positions matching TRBD2. Germline V gene data show CDR1 as ENHRY and CDR2 as SYGVKD. The CDR3 covers 20 residues. V shed 7 bases, J shed 12 bases, and the junction held 27 bases outside the gene matches. CDR3: CAITSPEGLAGPSPGGTQFF. In nucleotides, the CDR3 is TGTGCCATCACCTCCCCGGAGGGACTAGCGGGACCTTCCCCCGGCGGGACGCAGTTCTTC.

V usage is TRBV4-3 and J usage is TRBJ1-6, with a weak D call TRBD1 (5 bases). Trimming removed 4 bases at V and 7 bases at J, with 14 bases between. The CDR3 length is 15 residues. Germline values: CDR1 LGHNA, CDR2 YSLEER. CDR3 DNA: TGCGCCAGCAGCCCCTCGTGGGGGGGAAATTCACCCCTCCACTTT. Translated, it gives CASSPSWGGNSPLHF.

The rearrangement links TRBV19 to TRBJ1-2; 9 nucleotides line up with TRBD1. Looked up from germline, CDR1 is LNHDA and CDR2 is SQIVND (reference sequence). Trimming at V came to 5 bases and at J to 1 base, leaving 2 bases not matched to a gene. The CDR3 has 14 amino acids. This chain's CDR3 is CASSVTGGNYGYTF. DNA of the CDR3: TGTGCCAGTAGTGTGACAGGGGGTAACTATGGCTACACCTTC.

V gene TRBV7-8 combines with J gene TRBJ2-2; the match to TRBD1 covers 11 bases. In germline, CDR1 is SGHVS, CDR2 FQNEAQ. J was trimmed by 6 bases and V by 5 bases; bases with no gene match: 8. The CDR3 has 16 residues. The CDR3 DNA is TGTGCCAGCAGCCGATGGACAGGGGGCAAGTCCGGGGAGCTGTTTTTT. Its protein product is CASSRWTGGKSGELFF.

This chain connects TRBV7-9 to TRBJ2-7, with D maybe TRBD1 (5 bases). The CDR3 runs 13 residues. Per the germline V gene, CDR1 is SEHNR and CDR2 is FQNEAQ (reference sequence). Trimming removed 8 bases from V and 2 bases from J, with 13 bases in between. This chain's CDR3 is CASVAGSTYEQYF. The CDR3 nucleotides are TGTGCCAGCGTAGCAGGGTCTACCTACGAGCAGTACTTC.

This clone is categorized as medium-sized. V and J are TRBV5-6 and TRBJ2-5; 7 bases fit TRBD2. V trimming: 5 bases; J trimming: 0 bases; junction bases outside the gene matches: 7. The CDR3 sequence is 15 residues long. CDR1 SGHDT and CDR2 YYEEEE come from the germline V gene. CDR3 loop: CASSRLAEYQETQYF. DNA for the CDR3: TGTGCCAGCAGTAGGCTAGCGGAATACCAAGAGACCCAGTACTTC.

The chain employs TRBV5-1 and TRBJ2-5; possibly TRBD2 for D (6 bases). V gave up 3 bases and J gave up 1 base, with 16 bases separating them. CDR3 length equals 16 residues. Per the germline V gene, CDR1 is SGHRS and CDR2 is YFSETQ. CDR3 region: CASSSAGRVGQETQYF. CDR3 in DNA: TGCGCCAGCAGCTCGGCCGGGAGAGTGGGCCAAGAGACCCAGTACTTC.

CDR3 sequence reads: CSVDRPTGRQETQYF. In DNA form, the CDR3 reads TGCAGCGTTGATCGCCCGACAGGGAGGCAAGAGACCCAGTACTTC. The chain is built from TRBV29-1 and TRBJ2-5; possibly TRBD1 for D (7 bases). This CDR3 has 15 residues. The germline CDR1 and CDR2 sequences are SQVTM and ANQGSEA. With 3 bases removed from V and 2 bases from J, the gap between germline ends came to 16 bases.

This clone was found once. The chain combines TRBV7-9 with TRBJ1-2; the D gene is possibly TRBD1 (6 bases). The CDR3 has 12 amino acids. Deletions cut 8 bases from V and 4 bases from J, with 11 bases between. Germline CDR1 reads SEHNR; CDR2 reads FQNEAQ (reference sequence). The chain's CDR3 is CASPTGTYGYTF. DNA for the CDR3: TGTGCCAGCCCAACAGGGACCTATGGCTACACCTTC. The complete variable domain, with remaining parts taken from reference TRBV7-9 and TRBJ1-2, reads DTGVSQNPRHKITKRGQNVTFRCDPISEHNRLYWYRQTLGQGPEFLTYFQNEAQLEKSRLLSDRFSAERPKGSFSTLEIQRTEQGDSAMYLCASPTGTYGYTFGSGTRLTVV.

V is TRBV18 and J is TRBJ2-3; D is ambiguous. The V and J ends lost 3 bases and 5 bases respectively, with 9 bases between them. The length of the CDR3 is 13 residues. CDR1 is KGHSH and CDR2 is LQKENI in the germline V gene. The CDR3 DNA sequence: TGTGCCAGCTCACCCAACAGTCAAGATACGCAGTATTTT. Amino acid sequence: CASSPNSQDTQYF.

The chain has TRBV2 and TRBJ2-6, with 10 bases lining up with TRBD1. V dropped 7 bases and J dropped 1; count of bases not matched to a gene: 7. Germline V gives CDR1 SNHLY, CDR2 FYNNEI. The CDR3 contains 17 residues. CDR3 loop: CASIRDRGGSGANVLTF. The CDR3 nucleotides read TGTGCCAGCATCAGGGACAGGGGAGGTTCTGGGGCCAACGTCCTGACTTTC.